These 28 T cell receptor beta chains were sequenced from one sample in a study of cytomegalovirus exposure and HLA in healthy donors. The primer mix had 60 Vbeta and 13 Jbeta primers. The assay was immunoSEQ multiplex PCR, and TCRdb's table has in-frame clones only and misses some. The data contain some 120,000 clones, roughly 73% of them seen just once; the ten biggest clones take up roughly 0.82%. The sample comprised PBMCs. These receptors all come from a woman under 40 in good health and CMV-seronegative.

J is TRBJ2-1 and V is TRBV6-5, with TRBD2 identical over 10 bases. With V trimmed by 0 bases and J by 12 bases, 2 bases remained unmatched. Germline V CDR1 and CDR2: MNHEY, SVGAGI. The CDR3 sequence is 13 residues long. The CDR3 nucleotides read TGTGCCAGCAGTTACTCGGTAGCGGGGGGGCAGTTCTTC. It codes for CASSYSVAGGQFF.

The chain carries TRBV27 and TRBJ2-3, with D possibly TRBD2 on 5 matching bases. Germline CDR1 and CDR2: MNHEY and SMNVEV (reference sequence). Trimming took off 3 bases at V and 5 bases at J, with 6 bases between the two ends. The CDR3 loop spans 12 amino acids. Here the CDR3 DNA reads TGTGCCAGCAGTTTCCGGGGAGATACGCAGTATTTT. This gives the protein CASSFRGDTQYF.

This clone was seen only a few times. The chain has TRBV4-3 and TRBJ1-4; 9 bases agree with TRBD1. The CDR3 length is 15 residues. Germline V gene data show CDR1 as LGHNA and CDR2 as YSLEER. The V and J ends lost 6 bases and 5 bases, in that order; junction bases with no gene match: 7. DNA for the CDR3: TGCGCCAGCAGTTTAGCCGGGACAGGGAATGAAAAACTGTTTTTT. Amino acids: CASSLAGTGNEKLFF.

This clone occurred a few times. The gene calls are TRBV9 and TRBJ2-5; TRBD1 might be the D (6 bases). Between the trimmed V and J ends, which lost 0 bases and 1 base, there was a span of 13 bases. The CDR3 totals 16 residues. CDR1 is SGDLS, CDR2 YYNGEE, per germline. In DNA form, the CDR3 reads TGTGCCAGCAGCGTAGGCTTCCGGGACACCCAAGAGACCCAGTACTTC. As protein: CASSVGFRDTQETQYF. The whole variable domain, filled in from reference TRBV9 and TRBJ2-5, reads DSGVTQTPKHLITATGQRVTLRCSPRSGDLSVYWYQQSLDQGLQFLIQYYNGEERAKGNILERFSAQQFPDLHSELNLSSLELGDSALYFCASSVGFRDTQETQYFGPGTRLLVL.

The V call is TRBV27, the J call TRBJ2-7, with TRBD1 matching 9 bases. J lost 2 bases, V lost 1 base, and 3 bases had no gene match. Germline CDR1 is MNHEY and CDR2 is SMNVEV (reference sequence). The CDR3 length is 15 residues. The DNA of the CDR3 is TGTGCCAGCAGTTTATGGGGGGACAGGGCCTACGAGCAGTACTTC. It is translated as CASSLWGDRAYEQYF.

The CDR3 DNA sequence: TGTGCCAGCAGAAGGACAGGGGCCGATACGCAGTATTTT. As protein: CASRRTGADTQYF. The chain has TRBV6-5 and TRBJ2-3; TRBD1 matches 9 bases. Germline V CDR1 and CDR2: MNHEY, SVGAGI. The V gene end was trimmed by 6 bases and the J gene end by 6 bases; junction bases not matched to a gene: 4. This CDR3 has 13 residues.

The chain is built from TRBV4-3 and TRBJ1-5; D call uncertain. This CDR3 contains 13 residues. V lost 0 bases and J lost 6, with 6 bases in between. Germline CDR1 is LGHNA and CDR2 is YSLEER. CDR3 nucleotides: TGCGCCAGCAGCCAAGATGAGAGTCAGCCCCAGCATTTT. Translation gives CASSQDESQPQHF.

V gene TRBV10-3 combines with J gene TRBJ2-7; 9 bases map to TRBD1. Germline V gene data show CDR1 as ENHRY and CDR2 as SYGVKD. This CDR3 spans 12 amino acids. The ends lost 10 bases at V and 5 bases at J; junction bases unmatched: 6. The CDR3 sequence: CATRDRADEQYF. CDR3 DNA: TGTGCCACCAGGGACAGGGCTGACGAGCAGTACTTC.

The rearrangement uses TRBV6-1 and TRBJ1-5, with D perhaps TRBD1 (5 bases). This CDR3 is built from 14 residues. Between the trimmed V and J ends, which lost 5 bases and 1 base, there was a span of 9 bases. Germline assignment: CDR1 MNHNS and CDR2 SASEGT. For the CDR3, the DNA is TGTGCCAGCAGTAACGGGGGAAGCAATCAGCCCCAGCATTTT. It is translated as CASSNGGSNQPQHF.

This chain connects TRBV5-1 to TRBJ1-2; maybe TRBD1 (5 bases). The V gene lost 4 bases and the J gene lost 8 bases, with 9 bases spanning the gap. The length of the CDR3 is 11 residues. Germline CDR1 and CDR2: SGHRS and YFSETQ. This CDR3 is CASSGGWGYTF. DNA for the CDR3: TGCGCCAGCAGCGGGGGGTGGGGCTACACCTTC. Variable domain in full (rest from reference TRBV5-1 and TRBJ1-2): KAGVTQTPRYLIKTRGQQVTLSCSPISGHRSVSWYQQTPGQGLQFLFEYFSETQRNKGNFPGRFSGRQFSNSRSEMNVSTLELGDSALYLCASSGGWGYTFGSGTRLTVV.

This clone was detected a few times. The chain recombines TRBV30 with TRBJ1-6; 8 positions agree with TRBD1. The CDR3 sequence is 17 residues long. V lost 2 bases and J lost 8; bases outside the gene matches: 14. CDR1 GTSNPN and CDR2 SVGIG come from the germline V gene (reference sequence). CDR3 in amino acids: CAWSRVLSQGADSPLHF. The CDR3, as DNA: TGTGCCTGGAGTAGGGTTTTGAGTCAGGGGGCGGATTCACCCCTCCACTTT. The full variable domain, rest sourced from reference TRBV30 and TRBJ1-6, is SQTIHQWPATLVQPVGSPLSLECTVEGTSNPNLYWYRQAAGRGLQLLFYSVGIGQISSEVPQNLSASRPQDRQFILSSKKLLLSDSGFYLCAWSRVLSQGADSPLHFGNGTRLTVT.

The V call is TRBV11-3, the J call TRBJ1-3; D remains ambiguous. CDR3 length: 12 amino acids. Germline CDR1 is SGHNT and CDR2 is YENEEA. Trimming took off 5 bases at V and 4 bases at J, with 6 bases between the two ends. Here the CDR3 reads CASSREGNTIYF. DNA for the CDR3: TGTGCCAGCAGCCGCGAAGGAAACACCATATATTTT.

This chain uses TRBV7-9 with TRBJ1-1; 12 bases fit TRBD1. Per germline, CDR1 SEHNR and CDR2 FQNEAQ (reference sequence). This CDR3 is built from 17 residues. The V and J ends lost 4 bases and 3 bases, in that order; junction bases with no gene match: 9. The CDR3 sequence: CASSSPGTGGVDTEAFF. CDR3 sequence (DNA): TGTGCCAGCAGCTCACCCGGGACAGGGGGCGTAGACACTGAAGCTTTCTTT.

As for this clone: At one of its ends the junction is not consistent with the germline gene, which may arise from a read error. The CDR3 region is CASREDRQNTEAFF. The CDR3 DNA reads TGTGCCAGCAGAGAAGACAGACAAAACACTGAAGCTTTCTTT. The rearrangement uses TRBV2 and TRBJ1-1; a weak D match, TRBD1 (5 bases). CDR3 length: 14 amino acids. Per germline, CDR1 SNHLY and CDR2 FYNNEI.

The chain joins TRBV18 to TRBJ1-1, with 7 nucleotides matching TRBD1. V lost 3 bases, J lost 5 bases, and 6 bases stayed unmatched. The CDR3 consists of 14 residues. Germline-derived CDR1 and CDR2 are KGHSH and LQKENI. The CDR3 DNA reads TGTGCCAGCTCACCTAACAGGGGAGAAACTGAAGCTTTCTTT. It yields the protein CASSPNRGETEAFF.

The chain employs TRBV20-1 and TRBJ2-5; D unresolved. The CDR3 is 11 amino acids. Between the trimmed V and J ends, which lost 0 bases and 9 bases, there was a span of 8 bases. Germline V gene sequence: CDR1 DFQATT, CDR2 SNEGSKA (reference sequence). CDR3 sequence: CSARETRAQYF. In nucleotides, the CDR3 is TGCAGTGCTAGAGAAACCCGAGCCCAGTACTTC.

V and J are TRBV29-1 and TRBJ1-2; 8 bases match TRBD1. The CDR3 has 14 residues. Germline-derived CDR1 and CDR2 are SQVTM and ANQGSEA. J lost 0 bases, V lost 6 bases, and 6 bases had no gene match. The CDR3 DNA is TGCAGCGTAGGGACAGGCAATTCTAACTATGGCTACACCTTC. Protein: CSVGTGNSNYGYTF.

The chain joins TRBV13 to TRBJ2-7; TRBD1 agrees at 8 bases. Germline CDR1 is PRHDT and CDR2 is FYEKMQ (reference sequence). This CDR3 has 13 residues. J was trimmed by 5 bases and V by 6 bases; bases with no gene match: 6. CDR3 sequence: CASRVAGGNEQYF. The CDR3 bases are TGTGCCAGCAGGGTAGCAGGGGGCAACGAGCAGTACTTC.

There are a few counts of this clone. This chain joins TRBV18 and TRBJ2-7; D unclear. Per germline, CDR1 KGHSH and CDR2 LQKENI. The length of the CDR3 is 16 residues. V was pared by 4 bases and J by 1 base, with 17 bases between. CDR3 DNA: TGTGCCAGCTCACTCACGTGGGCAGGCGAATCCTACGAGCAGTACTTC. Its translation: CASSLTWAGESYEQYF.

The rearrangement joins TRBV27 to TRBJ2-5; D is possibly TRBD1 (6 bases). The V and J ends lost 5 bases and 2 bases respectively, with 21 bases between them. Germline CDR1 and CDR2: MNHEY and SMNVEV (reference sequence). The CDR3 contains 17 residues. In DNA, the CDR3 is TGTGCCAGCAGTCAAGCCCAGGGGCTTCCTGGACAAGAGACCCAGTACTTC. It codes for CASSQAQGLPGQETQYF.

This clone was seen once. V is TRBV5-6 and J is TRBJ2-7; D perhaps matches TRBD1 (6 bases). This CDR3 has 14 amino acids. Germline CDR1 is SGHDT and CDR2 is YYEEEE. V lost 2 bases and J lost 6, with 15 bases in between. The CDR3 DNA reads as TGTGCCAGCAGCTTACAGGGCTCCACCGGCGAGCAGTACTTC. Protein sequence: CASSLQGSTGEQYF. The full variable domain, with the rest looked up from reference TRBV5-6 and TRBJ2-7, is DAGVTQSPTHLIKTRGQQVTLRCSPKSGHDTVSWYQQALGQGPQFIFQYYEEEERQRGNFPDRFSGHQFPNYSSELNVNALLLGDSALYLCASSLQGSTGEQYFGPGTRLTVT.

The chain carries TRBV6-5 and TRBJ2-1, with D tentatively TRBD1 (6 bases). The CDR3 sequence is 13 residues long. The V gene lost 5 bases and the J gene lost 4 bases, with 9 bases spanning the gap. From germline, CDR1 is MNHEY and CDR2 SVGAGI. CDR3 coding DNA: TGTGCCAGCAGTAGGACAGTTTACAATGAGCAGTTCTTC. The encoded protein is CASSRTVYNEQFF.

The chain employs TRBV7-2 and TRBJ1-2; D is undetermined. CDR3 length: 15 residues. V lost 4 bases to trimming and J lost 3 bases, with 15 bases between them. CDR1 is SGHTA, CDR2 FQGNSA, per germline. CDR3 DNA sequence: TGTGCCAGCAGCTCGGGCGGGTGGGGAGACTATGGCTACACCTTC. Residues: CASSSGGWGDYGYTF.

This rearrangement joins TRBV7-8 to TRBJ1-3, with D tentatively TRBD1 (5 bases). Germline assignment: CDR1 SGHVS and CDR2 FQNEAQ. This CDR3 contains 15 residues. Deletions cut 2 bases from V and 0 bases from J, with 8 bases between. This chain's CDR3 is CASSLSGLSGNTIYF. The CDR3 coding sequence is TGTGCCAGCAGCTTATCAGGGCTCTCTGGAAACACCATATATTTT.

The rearrangement links TRBV5-4 to TRBJ2-6, with 9 nucleotides matching TRBD1. Germline CDR1 SGHNT, CDR2 YYREEE (reference sequence). The V and J ends lost 0 bases and 0 bases, in that order; junction bases with no gene match: 4. The CDR3 contains 18 residues. The CDR3 is CASSLAPGQGSGANVLTF. The CDR3 DNA follows: TGTGCCAGCAGCTTGGCCCCGGGACAGGGCTCTGGGGCCAACGTCCTGACTTTC.

J is TRBJ1-4 and V is TRBV6-5; D possibly corresponds to TRBD1 (6 bases). The CDR3 has 14 residues. Between the trimmed V and J ends, which lost 4 bases and 3 bases, there was a span of 9 bases. The germline V gene has CDR1 MNHEY and CDR2 SVGAGI. The CDR3 is CASSSGVANEKLFF. CDR3 nucleotide sequence: TGTGCCAGCAGTTCAGGGGTAGCTAATGAAAAACTGTTTTTT.

The chain links TRBV28 to TRBJ1-4; 7 bases are a match to TRBD1. The CDR3 totals 14 residues. Germline trimming cut 5 bases from V and 10 bases from J; bases unmatched to any gene: 10. The germline CDR1 and CDR2 sequences are MDHEN and SYDVKM. In DNA, the CDR3 is TGTGCCAGCAGTGATTCCGGACAGGTCCGAAAACTGTTTTTT. It specifies CASSDSGQVRKLFF.

In regard to this clone: One end of the junction is discordant with germline, which a read error may explain. The chain couples TRBV7-7 to TRBJ1-1; D is possibly TRBD1 (5 bases). CDR1 and CDR2 from the germline V gene are SSHAT and FNYEAQ (reference sequence). The CDR3 extends over 13 amino acids. The CDR3 DNA reads as TGTGCTAGCAGCTTAGCGGAAGGGGATGAAGCTTTCTTT. Amino acids: CASSLAEGDEAFF.